This paragraph reports one TCR beta chain. Its antigen remains unknown. The sample belongs to a study of OX40 agonist ivuxolimab in advanced cancers. The method was immunoSEQ multiplex PCR; TCRdb's version includes in-frame clones alone and lacks a portion of them. Of about 21,000 clones in the sample, around 80% were seen once. With 2 bases removed from V and 4 bases from J, the gap between germline ends came to 5 bases. From germline, CDR1 is KGHSY and CDR2 FQNENV. The CDR3 extends over 12 amino acids. The study, taken as a whole, reports: On average, CD8+ T cells had more expanded clones than CD4+.

Sequenced material: CD4+ or CD8+ T cells sorted from blood, taken in a trial of the OX40 agonist ivuxolimab. The receptor was derived from an adult with an advanced solid tumor such as melanoma, head and neck, liver or kidney cancer. The genes are TRBV16 and TRBJ2-5; the D is unclear. Here the CDR3 reads CASSQTGETQYF. CDR3 nucleotides: TGTGCCAGCAGCCAAACGGGAGAGACCCAGTACTTC.